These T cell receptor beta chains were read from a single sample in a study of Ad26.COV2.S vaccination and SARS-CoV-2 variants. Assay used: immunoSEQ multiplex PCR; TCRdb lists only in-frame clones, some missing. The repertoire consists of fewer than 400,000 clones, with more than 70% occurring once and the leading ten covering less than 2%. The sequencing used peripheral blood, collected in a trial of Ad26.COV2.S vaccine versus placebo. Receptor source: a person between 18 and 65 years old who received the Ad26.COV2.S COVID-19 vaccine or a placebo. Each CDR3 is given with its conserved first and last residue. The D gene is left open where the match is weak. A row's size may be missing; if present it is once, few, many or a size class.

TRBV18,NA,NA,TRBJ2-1,TGTGCCAGCTCACCACCGAACAGGGGACTGTACAATGAGCAGTTCTTC,CASSPPNRGLYNEQFF
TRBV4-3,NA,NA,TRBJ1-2,TGCGCCAGCAGCCAAGATATGACCGTCCCTAGTAATGGCTACACCTTC,CASSQDMTVPSNGYTF
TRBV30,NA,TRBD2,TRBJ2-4,TGTGCCTGGAGGGCTAGCGGGGCGGCCAAAAACATTCAGTACTTC,CAWRASGAAKNIQYF
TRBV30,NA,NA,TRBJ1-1,TGTGCCTGGAGTAAAGGTTTCTCCACTGAAGCTTTCTTT,CAWSKGFSTEAFF
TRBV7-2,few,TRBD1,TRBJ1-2,TGTGCCAGCAGCTTACGCCCCGGGGACAGGGGACATGGCTACACCTTC,CASSLRPGDRGHGYTF
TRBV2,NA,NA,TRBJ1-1,TGTGCCAGCACCGTGGGGGGGATGAACACTGAAGCTTTCTTT,CASTVGGMNTEAFF
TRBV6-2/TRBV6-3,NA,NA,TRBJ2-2,TGTGCCAGCAGTTCTCCGAGGGTAACCGGGGAGCTGTTTTTT,CASSSPRVTGELFF
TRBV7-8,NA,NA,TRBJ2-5,TGTGCCAGCAGCTTGGGTGTCTGGGGGAAAGAGACCCAGTACTTC,CASSLGVWGKETQYF
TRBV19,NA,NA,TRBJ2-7,TGTGCCAGTAGTTCGGGCAGGTCCTACGAGCAGTACTTC,CASSSGRSYEQYF
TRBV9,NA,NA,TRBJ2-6,TGTGCCAGCAGCGTCGGCCCAGCCCTCAGCTCTGGGGCCAACGTCCTGACTTTC,CASSVGPALSSGANVLTF
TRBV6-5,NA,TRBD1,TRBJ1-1,TGTGCCAGCAGTTCGACAGGGGCGGGCACTGAAGCTTTCTTT,CASSSTGAGTEAFF
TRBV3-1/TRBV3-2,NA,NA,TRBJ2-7,TGTGCCAGCAGCCAAGAAGGATACTCCTACGAGCAGTACTTC,CASSQEGYSYEQYF
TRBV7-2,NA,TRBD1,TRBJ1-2,TGTGCCAGCAGCTTAGAGGGGACAGGGGTGGACTATGGCTACACCTTC,CASSLEGTGVDYGYTF
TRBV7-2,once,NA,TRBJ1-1,TGTGCCAGCAGCCTTCTTAGGGTCGTCGGCACTGAAGCTTTCTTT,CASSLLRVVGTEAFF
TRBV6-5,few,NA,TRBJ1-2,TGTGCCAGCAGTTGGCCGGGACGAGTAAATGGCTACACCTTC,CASSWPGRVNGYTF
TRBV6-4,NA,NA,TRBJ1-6,TGTGCCAGCAGAAGGGGGTCGGATAATTCACCCCTCCACTTT,CASRRGSDNSPLHF
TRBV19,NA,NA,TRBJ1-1,TGTGCCAGTAGTCTGTACGACGGGAGAATGAACACTGAAGCTTTCTTT,CASSLYDGRMNTEAFF
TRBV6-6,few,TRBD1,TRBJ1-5,TGTGCCAGCAGTCGAACAGGGGCGAATAGCAATCAGCCCCAGCATTTT,CASSRTGANSNQPQHF
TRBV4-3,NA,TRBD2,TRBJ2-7,TGCGCCAGCAGCCAAAGAGCGGGGCCCTACGAGCAGTACTTC,CASSQRAGPYEQYF
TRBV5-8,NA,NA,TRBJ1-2,TGTGCCAGCAGCTTTTGGCAGACGTTGGGTGGCTACACCTTC,CASSFWQTLGGYTF
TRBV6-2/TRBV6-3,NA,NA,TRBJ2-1,TGTGCCAGCAGTTACGCGGGTGAGCAGTTCTTC,CASSYAGEQFF
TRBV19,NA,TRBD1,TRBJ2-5,TGTGCCAGTAGTAAGGGACAGGGACGAGAGACCCAGTACTTC,CASSKGQGRETQYF
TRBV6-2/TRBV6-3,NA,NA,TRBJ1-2,TGTGCCAGCAGTTCCTCAGCCTATGGCTACACCTTC,CASSSSAYGYTF
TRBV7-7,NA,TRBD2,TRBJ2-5,TGTGCTAGCAGTCCTAGCGGGGGGGCCCGGGAGACCCAGTACTTC,CASSPSGGARETQYF
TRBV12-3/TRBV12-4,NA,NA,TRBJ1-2,TGTGCCAGCAGGGTCGACAGCGGCTATGGCTACACCTTC,CASRVDSGYGYTF
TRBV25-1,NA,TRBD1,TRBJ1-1,TGTGCCAGCAGTGAATCCCGGACAGGGGACACTGAAGCTTTCTTT,CASSESRTGDTEAFF
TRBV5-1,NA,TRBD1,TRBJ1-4,TGCGCCAGCAGCTTGGGGTTCAGGACAGGGACGACTAATGAAAAACTGTTTTTT,CASSLGFRTGTTNEKLFF
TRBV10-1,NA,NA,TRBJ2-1,TGCGCCAGCAGTGAGTCGACAGGTTTCCTGGGAAGCTCCTACAATGAGCAGTTCTTC,CASSESTGFLGSSYNEQFF
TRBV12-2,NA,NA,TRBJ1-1,TGTGCAAGTCGCTTTTCAGGAAACACTGAAGCTTTCTTT,CASRFSGNTEAFF
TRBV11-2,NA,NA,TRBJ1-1,TGTGCCAGCAGCTTCCGACAGGCGAACACTGAAGCTTTCTTT,CASSFRQANTEAFF
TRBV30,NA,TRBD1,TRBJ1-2,TGTGCCTGGGGGGACAGCTACTATGGCTACACCTTC,CAWGDSYYGYTF
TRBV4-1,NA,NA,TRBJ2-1,TGCGCCAGCAGCCCCGGGACGTCCTACAATGAGCAGTTCTTC,CASSPGTSYNEQFF
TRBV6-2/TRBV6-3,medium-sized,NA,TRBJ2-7,TGTGCCAGCAGTTACTCCAGGGAGTTTGGGGAGCAGTACTTC,CASSYSREFGEQYF
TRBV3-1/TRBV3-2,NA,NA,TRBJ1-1,TGTGCCAGCAGCGTCGACGCGGGGCGGTGGACTGAAGCTTTCTTT,CASSVDAGRWTEAFF
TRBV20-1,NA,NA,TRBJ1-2,TGCAGTGCTAGTAAACCGATAAACACCTTC,CSASKPINTF
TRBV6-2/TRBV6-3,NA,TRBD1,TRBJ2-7,TGTGCCAGCAGTTACTCCCCCTGGACAGGGGCGCATTACGAGCAGTACTTC,CASSYSPWTGAHYEQYF
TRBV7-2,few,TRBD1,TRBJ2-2,TGTGCCAGCAATCAAGACAGGGTACTGGCCGGGGAGCTGTTTTTT,CASNQDRVLAGELFF
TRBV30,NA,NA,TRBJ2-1,TGTGCCTGGAGTCCCCGGAGGAATGAGCAGTTCTTC,CAWSPRRNEQFF
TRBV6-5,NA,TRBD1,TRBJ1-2,TGTGCCAGCAGTCCGGGACAGGGACGGGGCTACACCTTC,CASSPGQGRGYTF
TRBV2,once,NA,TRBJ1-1,TGTGCCAGCAGTGAAGACCCGAGAAGAATGAACACTGAAGCTTTCTTT,CASSEDPRRMNTEAFF
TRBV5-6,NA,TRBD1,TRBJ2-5,TGTGCCAGCAGCTTACTGGGACAGGTCCAAGAGACCCAGTACTTC,CASSLLGQVQETQYF
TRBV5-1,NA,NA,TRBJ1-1,TGCGCCAGCAGTGGAACCCCCAAGAACAGTGAAGCTTTCTTT,CASSGTPKNSEAFF
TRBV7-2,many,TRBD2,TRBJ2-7,TGTGCCAGCAGCTCTGCTAGCGGGGTAGGAGGCTACGAGCAGTACTTC,CASSSASGVGGYEQYF
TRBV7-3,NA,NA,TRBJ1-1,TGTGCCAGCAGTCTACAGGGAAAGAACACTGAAGCTTTCTTT,CASSLQGKNTEAFF
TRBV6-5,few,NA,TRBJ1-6,TGTGCCAGCAGTTACTACCGATTCTCACCCCTCCACTTT,CASSYYRFSPLHF
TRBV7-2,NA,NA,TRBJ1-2,TGTGCCAGCAGTCTTTCGCAATCGGGCGGCTACACCTTC,CASSLSQSGGYTF
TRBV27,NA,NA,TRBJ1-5,TGTGCCATGCCATGGGGGGCTCGTCAGCCCCAGCATTTT,CAMPWGARQPQHF
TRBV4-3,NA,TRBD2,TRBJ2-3,TGCGCCAGCAGCCAAGGGACAACTAGCGGGTTCACAGATACGCAGTATTTT,CASSQGTTSGFTDTQYF
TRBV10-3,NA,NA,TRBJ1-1,TGTGCCATCAGTCCTGACGGATACACTGAAGCTTTCTTT,CAISPDGYTEAFF
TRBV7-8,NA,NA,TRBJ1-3,TGTGCCAGCGAACCCCGCGGGGGCTCTGGAAACACCATATATTTT,CASEPRGGSGNTIYF
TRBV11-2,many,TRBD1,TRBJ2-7,TGTGCCAGCAGCTTAGAATTCCACTACGGGACAGTTGGTTCGCAGTACTTC,CASSLEFHYGTVGSQYF
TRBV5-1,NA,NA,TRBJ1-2,TGCGCCAGCAGCTTGGAGGGCACTCACTCTAACTATGGCTACACCTTC,CASSLEGTHSNYGYTF